The 17 T cell receptor beta chains given below trace back to one sample, sequenced in a study of blood T cell repertoires in COVID-19. The method was immunoSEQ multiplex PCR; TCRdb's version includes in-frame clones alone and lacks a portion of them. The sample has approximately 120,000 clones; more than 85% are singletons. Source material: peripheral blood. These receptors were taken from a human donor with acute or convalescent COVID-19. The donor label of this sample is uncertain.

The chain recombines TRBV6-6 with TRBJ1-1, with 9 bases aligning to TRBD1. The CDR3 runs 14 residues. The junction had 5 bases not matched to a gene; V was cut back by 5 bases and J by 4 bases. CDR1 is MNHNY and CDR2 is SVGAGI in the germline V gene (reference sequence). CDR3 sequence reads: CASSRDREGTEAFF. The CDR3 DNA reads TGTGCCAGCAGTAGGGACAGGGAGGGCACTGAAGCTTTCTTT.

The chain is built from TRBV5-1 and TRBJ2-5, with 7 bases aligning to TRBD2. This CDR3 spans 14 amino acids. Germline V CDR1 and CDR2: SGHRS, YFSETQ. V shed 3 bases and J 5 bases; nucleotides not matched to a gene: 7. CDR3 bases: TGCGCCAGCAGCTCCCCGCAGGGAGGGGAGACCCAGTACTTC. It codes for CASSSPQGGETQYF. The variable domain in full, with the rest retrieved from reference TRBV5-1 and TRBJ2-5, is KAGVTQTPRYLIKTRGQQVTLSCSPISGHRSVSWYQQTPGQGLQFLFEYFSETQRNKGNFPGRFSGRQFSNSRSEMNVSTLELGDSALYLCASSSPQGGETQYFGPGTRLLVL.

V usage is TRBV5-5 and J usage is TRBJ2-5, with 8 bases lining up with TRBD2. The CDR3 is 16 residues long. The V segment lost 0 bases and the J segment 4 bases; nucleotides outside the gene matches: 8. Germline CDR1 and CDR2: SGHKS and YYEKEE (reference sequence). Written as DNA, the CDR3 is TGTGCCAGCAGCTTGGTTACGGGAGGGCCGCTAGAGACCCAGTACTTC. This encodes CASSLVTGGPLETQYF.

This chain connects TRBV27 to TRBJ1-6, with unresolved D. The ends were cut back, 3 bases at V and 4 bases at J, with 13 bases in the middle. Germline CDR1 MNHEY, CDR2 SMNVEV (reference sequence). This CDR3 contains 16 residues. The CDR3: CASSLVPSGYNSPLHF. DNA of the CDR3: TGTGCCAGCAGTTTGGTCCCCTCCGGTTATAATTCACCCCTCCACTTT.

The chain recombines TRBV27 with TRBJ1-1; unclear D gene. Per germline, CDR1 MNHEY and CDR2 SMNVEV (reference sequence). Trimming shortened V by 5 bases and J by 0 bases, and 10 bases separated the two germline ends. The CDR3 runs to 14 residues. CDR3 sequence: CASSRSRMNTEAFF. In DNA form, the CDR3 reads TGTGCCAGCAGTCGGTCCAGGATGAACACTGAAGCTTTCTTT.

The chain employs TRBV10-3 and TRBJ1-5; D is undetermined. Germline CDR1 and CDR2: ENHRY and SYGVKD. The V end lost 10 bases, the J end lost 7 bases, and 17 bases lay between the germline ends. This CDR3 contains 13 residues. As DNA, the CDR3 is TGTGCCACCCGCTTGGAGGGCGGGCAGCCCCAGCATTTT. This sequence encodes CATRLEGGQPQHF.

The chain carries TRBV6-4 and TRBJ1-1, with 8 bases fitting TRBD1. The CDR3 is 14 residues long. Trimming took 8 bases from V and 1 from J; bases not matched to a gene: 6. CDR1 and CDR2 (germline): MRHNA, SNTAGT. The CDR3 sequence is CASRKGQANTEAFF. In DNA, the CDR3 is TGTGCCAGCCGAAAGGGACAGGCGAACACTGAAGCTTTCTTT.

This chain joins TRBV7-2 and TRBJ2-7; D gene ambiguous. Per the germline V gene, CDR1 is SGHTA and CDR2 is FQGNSA. V was clipped by 6 bases and J by 0 bases, with 3 bases between them. CDR3 size: 11 residues. The CDR3 is CASRSSYEQYF. For the CDR3, the DNA is TGTGCCAGCAGGAGCTCCTACGAGCAGTACTTC.

V usage is TRBV6-2 or TRBV6-3 and J usage is TRBJ2-1; D is perhaps TRBD2 (6 bases). This CDR3 is built from 12 residues. Germline loops: CDR1 MNHEY, CDR2 SVGEGT. The V and J ends lost 3 bases and 14 bases respectively, with 14 bases between them. The CDR3 coding sequence is TGTGCCAGCAGTTATTCGCGGGACGTAGAGTTCTTC. This codes for CASSYSRDVEFF.

The rearrangement joins TRBV7-2 to TRBJ2-1; D is unresolved. The germline V gene has CDR1 SGHTA and CDR2 FQGNSA. This CDR3 spans 14 amino acids. Trimming shortened V by 5 bases and J by 5 bases, and 13 bases separated the two germline ends. CDR3 region: CASSPPLADNEQFF. CDR3 DNA: TGTGCCAGCAGCCCCCCCTTAGCAGACAATGAGCAGTTCTTC. Based on the CDR3 plus reference TRBV7-2 and TRBJ2-1, the full variable domain is GAGVSQSPSNKVTEKGKDVELRCDPISGHTALYWYRQSLGQGLEFLIYFQGNSAPDKSGLPSDRFSAERTGGSVSTLTIQRTQQEDSAVYLCASSPPLADNEQFFGPGTRLTVL.

The rearrangement uses TRBV6-1 and TRBJ2-7; TRBD2 is a possible D gene (5 bases). The CDR3 is 12 amino acids. Per germline, CDR1 MNHNS and CDR2 SASEGT. Trimming pared 1 base from V and 12 bases from J, leaving 13 bases between. CDR3 coding DNA: TGTGCCAGCAGTGAAGGGGCGCGCGAGGGGTACTTC. It specifies CASSEGAREGYF.

This clone has only one observation. CDR3 in DNA: TGTGCCAGAAGCATTAGGGGGCGTGGAAACACCATATATTTT. Amino acid sequence: CARSIRGRGNTIYF. The chain carries TRBV5-3 and TRBJ1-3; 7 bases align to TRBD1. TRBV5-3 is identified as an open reading frame with a role that is uncertain. The CDR3 has 14 residues. With V trimmed by 4 bases and J by 3 bases, 4 bases remained unmatched.

J is TRBJ1-1 and V is TRBV7-9; a weak D match, TRBD1 (6 bases). The germline V gene encodes CDR1 SEHNR and CDR2 FQNEAQ (reference sequence). Trimming cost V 5 bases and J 7 bases, with 14 bases left between them. CDR3 length: 13 amino acids. The CDR3: CASSQQGEGEAFF. CDR3 DNA: TGTGCCAGCAGCCAACAGGGAGAAGGTGAAGCTTTCTTT.

The CDR3 protein is CASRSLGQGVIYNSPLHF. The CDR3 DNA reads TGTGCCAGCAGATCTCTCGGACAGGGGGTGATCTATAATTCACCCCTCCACTTT. This rearrangement joins TRBV28 to TRBJ1-6; 10 nucleotides match TRBD1. CDR1 MDHEN and CDR2 SYDVKM come from the germline V gene. The CDR3 is 18 amino acids. The trim removed 6 bases at V and 3 bases at J, leaving 11 bases unmatched.

V gene TRBV5-6 combines with J gene TRBJ1-1, with D possibly TRBD1 on 6 matching bases. Trimming took 2 bases from V and 1 from J, leaving 12 bases between them. The CDR3 sequence is 15 residues long. The germline V gene encodes CDR1 SGHDT and CDR2 YYEEEE. The CDR3 loop is CASSLLPTGNTEAFF. For the CDR3, the DNA is TGTGCCAGCAGCTTACTTCCGACAGGGAACACTGAAGCTTTCTTT.

This clone has only a few counts. The chain employs TRBV7-3 and TRBJ2-7; weak D call: TRBD1 (6 bases). V was cut by 4 bases and J by 1 base, with 8 bases left in between. This CDR3 spans 13 amino acids. Germline CDR1 SGHTA, CDR2 FQGTGA. The CDR3 region is CASSSGQSYEQYF. DNA for the CDR3: TGTGCCAGCAGCTCCGGACAGTCCTACGAGCAGTACTTC.

Points on this clone: The junction and the germline gene differ at one end; a read error may be behind it. This CDR3 is also generated by other DNA sequences in the sample. The chain links TRBV19 to TRBJ1-6; a possible D gene is TRBD1 (5 bases). Germline values: CDR1 LNHDA, CDR2 SQIVND (reference sequence). There are 14 residues in the CDR3. The CDR3 sequence is CASSIAGPNSPLHF. CDR3 nucleotide sequence: TGTGCCAGCAGTATTGCAGGGCCCAATTCACCCCTCCACTTT.